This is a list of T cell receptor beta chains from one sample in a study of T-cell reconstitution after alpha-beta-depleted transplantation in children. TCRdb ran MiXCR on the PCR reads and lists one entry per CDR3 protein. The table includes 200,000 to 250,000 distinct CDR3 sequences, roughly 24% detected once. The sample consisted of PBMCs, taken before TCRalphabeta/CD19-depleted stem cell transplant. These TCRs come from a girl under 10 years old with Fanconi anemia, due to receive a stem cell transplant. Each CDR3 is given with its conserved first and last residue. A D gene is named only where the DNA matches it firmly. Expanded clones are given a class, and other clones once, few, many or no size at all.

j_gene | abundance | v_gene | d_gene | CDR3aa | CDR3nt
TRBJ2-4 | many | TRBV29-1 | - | CSVTNHSRVIQYF | TGCAGCGTTACAAATCACTCCAGGGTCATTCAGTACTTC
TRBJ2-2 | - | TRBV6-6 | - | CASSYGVTGELFF | TGTGCCAGCAGTTATGGAGTTACCGGGGAGCTGTTTTTT
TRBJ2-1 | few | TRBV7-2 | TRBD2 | CASSPPGLHNEQFF | TGTGCCAGCAGCCCCCCGGGACTACACAATGAGCAGTTCTTC
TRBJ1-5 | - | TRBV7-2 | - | CASSRTGSGNQPQHF | TGTGCCAGCAGCCGAACAGGGTCGGGCAATCAGCCCCAGCATTTT
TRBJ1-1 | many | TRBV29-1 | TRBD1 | CSAGKGARNTEAFF | TGCAGCGCTGGGAAGGGGGCGCGGAACACTGAAGCTTTCTTT
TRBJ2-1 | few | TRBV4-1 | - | CASSQDPMKDYNEQFF | TGCGCCAGCAGCCAAGACCCCATGAAGGACTACAATGAGCAGTTCTTC
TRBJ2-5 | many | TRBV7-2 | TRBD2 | CASSPPGLAGETQYF | TGTGCCAGCAGCCCACCAGGACTAGCGGGGGAGACCCAGTACTTC
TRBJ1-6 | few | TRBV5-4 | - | CASSLETGSSPLHF | TGTGCCAGCAGCTTGGAAACAGGGTCTTCACCCCTCCACTTT
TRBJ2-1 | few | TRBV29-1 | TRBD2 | CSVGRVAGGYNEQFF | TGCAGCGTTGGAAGAGTGGCGGGAGGCTACAATGAGCAGTTCTTC
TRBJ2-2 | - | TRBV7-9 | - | CASSLGRQLNTGELFF | TGTGCCAGCAGCTTAGGTCGGCAGCTTAACACCGGGGAGCTGTTTTTT
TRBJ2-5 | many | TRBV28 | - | CASSLVSWETQYF | TGTGCCAGCAGTTTAGTTAGTTGGGAGACCCAGTACTTC
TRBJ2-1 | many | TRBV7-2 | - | CASSLGGGAFNEQFF | TGTGCCAGCAGCTTAGGTGGGGGGGCCTTCAATGAGCAGTTCTTC
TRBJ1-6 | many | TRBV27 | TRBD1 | CASSLPDRGNSPLHF | TGTGCCAGCAGTTTACCTGACAGGGGTAACTCACCCCTCCACTTT
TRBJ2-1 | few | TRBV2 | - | CASRGKSSSYNEQFF | TGTGCCAGCAGGGGGAAATCGAGCTCCTACAATGAGCAGTTCTTC
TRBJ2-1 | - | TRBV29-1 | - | CANPTRGAHEQFF | TGCGCAAACCCCACCCGAGGGGCCCATGAGCAGTTCTTC
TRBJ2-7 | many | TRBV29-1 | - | CSVVSTSSYEQYF | TGCAGCGTTGTCAGCACTAGCAGTTACGAGCAGTACTTC
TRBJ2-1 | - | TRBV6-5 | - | CASIYSVRTDLSYNEQFF | TGTGCCAGCATTTACTCGGTCCGGACCGACCTATCCTACAATGAGCAGTTCTTC
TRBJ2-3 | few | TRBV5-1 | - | CASSLDGAADTQYF | TGCGCCAGCAGCTTGGATGGGGCAGCCGATACGCAGTATTTT
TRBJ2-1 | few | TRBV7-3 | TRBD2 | CASSLMGLAYNEQFF | TGTGCCAGCAGCTTAATGGGACTAGCTTACAATGAGCAGTTCTTC
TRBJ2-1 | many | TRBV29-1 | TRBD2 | CSVRTSGGGWNEQFF | TGCAGCGTGCGAACTAGCGGGGGAGGGTGGAATGAGCAGTTCTTC
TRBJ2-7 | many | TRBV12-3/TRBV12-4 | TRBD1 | CASSWGTGGDEQYF | TGTGCCAGCAGTTGGGGGACAGGGGGTGACGAGCAGTACTTC
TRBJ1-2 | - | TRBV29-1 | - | CSVRGSGANDYGYTF | TGCAGCGTTAGGGGGTCAGGGGCGAATGACTATGGCTACACCTTC
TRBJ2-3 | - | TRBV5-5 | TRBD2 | CASSFTLAGETYTDTQYF | TGTGCCAGCAGCTTCACGCTAGCGGGGGAGACCTACACAGATACGCAGTATTTT
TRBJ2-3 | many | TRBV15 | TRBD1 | CATSRDKWLAGGDTQYF | TGTGCCACCAGCAGAGATAAATGGCTAGCAGGGGGAGATACGCAGTATTTT
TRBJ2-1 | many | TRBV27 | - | CASSLYSMNEQFF | TGTGCCAGCAGTTTATATAGTATGAATGAGCAGTTCTTC
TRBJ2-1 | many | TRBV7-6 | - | CASIPGVSYNEQFF | TGTGCCAGCATCCCCGGTGTGTCCTACAATGAGCAGTTCTTC
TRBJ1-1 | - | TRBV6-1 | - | CASRPPTPVGEAFF | TGTGCCAGCAGACCACCAACCCCCGTGGGCGAAGCTTTCTTT
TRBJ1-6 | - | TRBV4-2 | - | CASSQSFPGSSPLHF | TGTGCCAGCAGCCAATCTTTTCCTGGTTCTTCACCCCTCCACTTT
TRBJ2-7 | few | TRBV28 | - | CASRLDSRTGEQYF | TGTGCCAGCAGACTGGACAGCCGAACGGGGGAGCAGTACTTC
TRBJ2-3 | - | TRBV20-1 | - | CSASVRLATDTQYF | TGCAGTGCTAGCGTCCGGCTAGCTACGGATACGCAGTATTTT
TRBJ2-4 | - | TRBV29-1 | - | CSVGILAKNIQYF | TGCAGCGTCGGTATACTAGCCAAAAACATTCAGTACTTC
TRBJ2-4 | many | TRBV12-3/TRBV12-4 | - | CASSTGNIQYF | TGTGCCAGCTCCACGGGGAACATTCAGTACTTC
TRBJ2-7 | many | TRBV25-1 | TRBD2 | CASSWTSGSDEQYF | TGTGCCAGCAGCTGGACTAGCGGGAGCGACGAGCAGTACTTC
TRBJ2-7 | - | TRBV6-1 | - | CASSELSDSSYEQYF | TGTGCCAGCAGTGAACTGTCGGACAGCTCCTACGAGCAGTACTTC
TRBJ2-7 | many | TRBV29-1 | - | CSVEAGVYEQYF | TGCAGCGTTGAGGCCGGGGTCTACGAGCAGTACTTC
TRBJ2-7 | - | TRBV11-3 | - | CASSQGHFYEQYF | TGTGCCAGCAGCCAGGGCCATTTCTACGAGCAGTACTTC
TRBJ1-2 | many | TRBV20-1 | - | CSAIGGPGYTF | TGCAGTGCGATCGGGGGACCTGGCTACACCTTC
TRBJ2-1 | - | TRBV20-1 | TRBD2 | CSAPVGTRGNEQFF | TGCAGTGCCCCCGTTGGGACTAGGGGGAATGAGCAGTTCTTC
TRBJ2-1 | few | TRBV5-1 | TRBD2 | CASSPRTSGSLHEQFF | TGCGCCAGCAGCCCGCGGACTAGCGGGAGTTTGCATGAGCAGTTCTTC
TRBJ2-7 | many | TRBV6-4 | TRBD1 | CASSDSGQGIDEQYF | TGTGCCAGCAGTGACAGTGGACAGGGGATCGACGAGCAGTACTTC
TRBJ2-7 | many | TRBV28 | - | CASRRSYEQYF | TGTGCCAGCAGGAGGAGCTACGAGCAGTACTTC
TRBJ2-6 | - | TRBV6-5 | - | CASSSYSGANVLTF | TGTGCCAGCAGTTCTTACTCTGGGGCCAACGTCCTGACTTTC
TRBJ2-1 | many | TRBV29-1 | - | CSVGLRSYNEQFF | TGCAGCGTTGGTCTCAGATCCTACAATGAGCAGTTCTTC